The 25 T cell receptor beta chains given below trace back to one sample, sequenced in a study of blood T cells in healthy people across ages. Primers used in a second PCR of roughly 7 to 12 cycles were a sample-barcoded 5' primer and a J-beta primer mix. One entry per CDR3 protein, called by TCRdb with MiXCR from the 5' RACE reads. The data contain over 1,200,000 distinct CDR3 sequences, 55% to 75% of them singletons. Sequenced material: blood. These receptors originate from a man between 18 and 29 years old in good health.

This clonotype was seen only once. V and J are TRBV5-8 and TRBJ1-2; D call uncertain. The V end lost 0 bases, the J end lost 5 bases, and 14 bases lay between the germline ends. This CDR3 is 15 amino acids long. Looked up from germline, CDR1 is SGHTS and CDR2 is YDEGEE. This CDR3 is CASSLVPKDGYGYTF. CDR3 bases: TGTGCCAGCAGCTTGGTCCCTAAAGACGGGTATGGCTACACCTTC.

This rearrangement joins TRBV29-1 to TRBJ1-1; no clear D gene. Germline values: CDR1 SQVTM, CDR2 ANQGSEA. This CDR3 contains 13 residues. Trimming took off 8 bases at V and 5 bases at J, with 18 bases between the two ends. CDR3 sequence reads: CSLGRVDWTEAFF. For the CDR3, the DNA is TGCAGCCTCGGAAGGGTGGATTGGACTGAAGCTTTCTTT.

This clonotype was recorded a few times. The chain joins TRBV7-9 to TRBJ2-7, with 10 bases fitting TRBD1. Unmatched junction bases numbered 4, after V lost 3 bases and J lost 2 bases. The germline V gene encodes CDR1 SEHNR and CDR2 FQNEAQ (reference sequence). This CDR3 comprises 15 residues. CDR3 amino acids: CASSFSGTGAYEQYF. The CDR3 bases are TGTGCCAGCAGCTTTTCCGGGACAGGGGCCTACGAGCAGTACTTC.

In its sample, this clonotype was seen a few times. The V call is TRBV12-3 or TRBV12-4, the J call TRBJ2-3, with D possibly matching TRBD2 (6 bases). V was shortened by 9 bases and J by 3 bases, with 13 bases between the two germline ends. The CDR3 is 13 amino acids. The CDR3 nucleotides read TGTGCCAGTCAATCACTAGCAACAGATACGCAGTATTTT. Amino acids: CASQSLATDTQYF.

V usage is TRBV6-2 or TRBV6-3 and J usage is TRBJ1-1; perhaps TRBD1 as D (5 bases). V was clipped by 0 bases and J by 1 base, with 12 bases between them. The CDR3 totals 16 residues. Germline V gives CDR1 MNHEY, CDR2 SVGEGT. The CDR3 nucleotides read TGTGCCAGCAGTTACTCGATTGACAGACCGAACACTGAAGCTTTCTTT. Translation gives CASSYSIDRPNTEAFF.

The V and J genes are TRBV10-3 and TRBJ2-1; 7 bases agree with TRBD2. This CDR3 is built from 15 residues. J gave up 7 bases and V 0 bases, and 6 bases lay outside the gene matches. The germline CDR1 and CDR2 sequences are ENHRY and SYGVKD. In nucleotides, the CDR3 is TGTGCCATCAGTGAGTCTAGGACTAGGGATAATGAGCAGTTCTTC. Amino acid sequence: CAISESRTRDNEQFF.

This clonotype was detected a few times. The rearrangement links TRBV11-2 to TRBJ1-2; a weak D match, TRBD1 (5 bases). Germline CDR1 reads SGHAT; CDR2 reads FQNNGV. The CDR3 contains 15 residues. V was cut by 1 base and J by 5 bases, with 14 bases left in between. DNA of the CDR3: TGTGCCAGCAGCTTAGGCAGGGCGGCCGGGTATGGCTACACCTTC. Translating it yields CASSLGRAAGYGYTF. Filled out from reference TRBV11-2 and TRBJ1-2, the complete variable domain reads EAGVAQSPRYKIIEKRQSVAFWCNPISGHATLYWYQQILGQGPKLLIQFQNNGVVDDSQLPKDRFSAERLKGVDSTLKIQPAKLEDSAVYLCASSLGRAAGYGYTFGSGTRLTVV.

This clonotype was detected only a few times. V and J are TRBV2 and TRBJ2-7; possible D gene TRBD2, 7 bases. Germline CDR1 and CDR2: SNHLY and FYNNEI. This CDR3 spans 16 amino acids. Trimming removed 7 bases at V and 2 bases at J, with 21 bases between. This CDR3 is CASTEGGGTLTYEQYF. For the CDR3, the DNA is TGTGCCAGCACCGAAGGGGGAGGGACACTTACCTACGAGCAGTACTTC.

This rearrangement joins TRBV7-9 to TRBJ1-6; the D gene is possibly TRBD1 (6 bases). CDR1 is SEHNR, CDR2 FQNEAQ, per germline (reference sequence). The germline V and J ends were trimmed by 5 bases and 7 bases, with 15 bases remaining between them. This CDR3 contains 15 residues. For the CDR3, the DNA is TGTGCCAGCAGCGTGCTTGGGGGGGCCAATTCACCCCTCCACTTT. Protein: CASSVLGGANSPLHF.

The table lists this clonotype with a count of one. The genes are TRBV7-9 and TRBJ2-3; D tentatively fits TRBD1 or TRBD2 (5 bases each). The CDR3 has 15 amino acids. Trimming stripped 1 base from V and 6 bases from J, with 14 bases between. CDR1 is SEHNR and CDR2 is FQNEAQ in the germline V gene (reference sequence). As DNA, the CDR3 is TGTGCCAGCAGCTTAGTAACAGGCAGAGGGGATACGCAGTATTTT. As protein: CASSLVTGRGDTQYF. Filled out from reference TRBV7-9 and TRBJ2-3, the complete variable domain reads DTGVSQNPRHKITKRGQNVTFRCDPISEHNRLYWYRQTLGQGPEFLTYFQNEAQLEKSRLLSDRFSAERPKGSFSTLEIQRTEQGDSAMYLCASSLVTGRGDTQYFGPGTRLTVL.

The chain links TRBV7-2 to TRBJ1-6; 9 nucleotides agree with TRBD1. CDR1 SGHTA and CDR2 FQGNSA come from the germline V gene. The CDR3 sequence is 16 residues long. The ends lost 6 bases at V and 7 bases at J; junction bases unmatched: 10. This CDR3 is CASSPIAGTGNSPLHF. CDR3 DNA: TGTGCCAGCAGTCCTATAGCGGGGACAGGGAATTCACCCCTCCACTTT.

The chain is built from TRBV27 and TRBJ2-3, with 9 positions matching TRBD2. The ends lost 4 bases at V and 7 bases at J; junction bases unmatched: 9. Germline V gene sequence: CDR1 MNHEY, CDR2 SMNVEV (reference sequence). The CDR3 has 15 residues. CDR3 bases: TGTGCCAGCAGTTCCCTTCGCGGGGGGGCCTATACGCAGTATTTT. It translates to CASSSLRGGAYTQYF.

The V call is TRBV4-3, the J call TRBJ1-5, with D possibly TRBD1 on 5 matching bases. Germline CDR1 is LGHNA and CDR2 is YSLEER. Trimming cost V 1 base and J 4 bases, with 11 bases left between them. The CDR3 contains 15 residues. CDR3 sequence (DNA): TGCGCCAGCAGCCAAGTATTGGGGGGGAATCAGCCCCAGCATTTT. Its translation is CASSQVLGGNQPQHF.

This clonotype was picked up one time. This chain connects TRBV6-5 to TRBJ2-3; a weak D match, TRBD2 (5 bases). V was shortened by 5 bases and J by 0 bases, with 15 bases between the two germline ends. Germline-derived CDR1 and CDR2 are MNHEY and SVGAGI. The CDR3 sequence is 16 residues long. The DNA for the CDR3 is TGTGCCAGCAGTCCCGGGGTCGCAGCAAGCACAGATACGCAGTATTTT. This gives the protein CASSPGVAASTDTQYF.

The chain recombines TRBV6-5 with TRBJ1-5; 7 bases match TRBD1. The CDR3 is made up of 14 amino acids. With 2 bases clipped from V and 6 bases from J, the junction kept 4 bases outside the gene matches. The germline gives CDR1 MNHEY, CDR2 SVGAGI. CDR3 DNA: TGTGCCAGCAGTTACGGACAGGTGTTTCAGCCCCAGCATTTT. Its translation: CASSYGQVFQPQHF.

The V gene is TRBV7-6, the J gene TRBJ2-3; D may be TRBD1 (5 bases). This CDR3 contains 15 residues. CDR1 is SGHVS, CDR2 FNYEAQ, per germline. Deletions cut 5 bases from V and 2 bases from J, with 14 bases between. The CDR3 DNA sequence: TGTGCCAGCAGCGACAGCAGCTTTTACACAGATACGCAGTATTTT. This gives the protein CASSDSSFYTDTQYF.

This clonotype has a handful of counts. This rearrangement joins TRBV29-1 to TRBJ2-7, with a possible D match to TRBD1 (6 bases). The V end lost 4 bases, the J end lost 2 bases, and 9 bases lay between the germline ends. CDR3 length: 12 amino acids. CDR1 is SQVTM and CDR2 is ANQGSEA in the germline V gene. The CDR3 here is CSVAGQAYEQYF. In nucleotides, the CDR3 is TGCAGCGTTGCGGGACAAGCCTACGAGCAGTACTTC.

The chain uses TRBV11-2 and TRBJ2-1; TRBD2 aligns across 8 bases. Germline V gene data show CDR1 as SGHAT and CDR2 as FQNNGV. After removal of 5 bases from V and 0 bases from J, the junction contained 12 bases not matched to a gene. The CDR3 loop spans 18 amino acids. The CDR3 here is CASSPVLAGGRSYNEQFF. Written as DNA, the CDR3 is TGTGCCAGCAGCCCAGTCTTGGCGGGAGGTCGCTCCTACAATGAGCAGTTCTTC.

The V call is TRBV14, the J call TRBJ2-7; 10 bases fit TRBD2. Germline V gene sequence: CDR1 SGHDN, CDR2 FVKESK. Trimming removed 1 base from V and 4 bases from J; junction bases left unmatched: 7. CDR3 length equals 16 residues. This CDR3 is CASSQAASGSVYEQYF. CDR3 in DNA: TGTGCCAGCAGCCAAGCGGCTAGCGGGAGCGTTTACGAGCAGTACTTC.

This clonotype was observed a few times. DNA of the CDR3: TGTGCCAGCAGCCAAGGGCGAGCGTACCAAGAGACCCAGTACTTC. It is translated as CASSQGRAYQETQYF. The chain is built from TRBV4-2 and TRBJ2-5; the D is unclear. V lost 1 base and J 0 bases, leaving 9 bases between the germline ends. From germline, CDR1 is LGHNA and CDR2 YNFKEQ. This CDR3 contains 15 residues.

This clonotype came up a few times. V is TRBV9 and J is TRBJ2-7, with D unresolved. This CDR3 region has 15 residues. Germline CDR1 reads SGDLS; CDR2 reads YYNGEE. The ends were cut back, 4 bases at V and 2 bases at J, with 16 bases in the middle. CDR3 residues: CASSPLRTAAYEQYF. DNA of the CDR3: TGTGCCAGCAGCCCCCTAAGGACGGCGGCCTACGAGCAGTACTTC. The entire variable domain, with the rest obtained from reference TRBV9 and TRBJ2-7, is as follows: DSGVTQTPKHLITATGQRVTLRCSPRSGDLSVYWYQQSLDQGLQFLIQYYNGEERAKGNILERFSAQQFPDLHSELNLSSLELGDSALYFCASSPLRTAAYEQYFGPGTRLTVT.

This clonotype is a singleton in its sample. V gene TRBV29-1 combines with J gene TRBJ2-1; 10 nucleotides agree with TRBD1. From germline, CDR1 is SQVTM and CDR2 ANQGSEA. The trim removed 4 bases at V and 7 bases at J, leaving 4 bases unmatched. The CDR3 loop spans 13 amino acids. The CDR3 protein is CSVGQGAQNEQFF. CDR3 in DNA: TGCAGCGTTGGACAGGGGGCGCAAAATGAGCAGTTCTTC.

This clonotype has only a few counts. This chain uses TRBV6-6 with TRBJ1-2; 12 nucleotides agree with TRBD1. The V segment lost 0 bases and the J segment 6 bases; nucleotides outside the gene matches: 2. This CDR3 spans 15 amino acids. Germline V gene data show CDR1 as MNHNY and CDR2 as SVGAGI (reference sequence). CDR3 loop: CASSYSGQGANGYTF. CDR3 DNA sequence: TGTGCCAGCAGTTACTCGGGACAGGGGGCGAATGGCTACACCTTC.

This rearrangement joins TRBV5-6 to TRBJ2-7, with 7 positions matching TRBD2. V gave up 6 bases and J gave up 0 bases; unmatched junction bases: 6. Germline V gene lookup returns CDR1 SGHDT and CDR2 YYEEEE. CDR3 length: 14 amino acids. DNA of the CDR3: TGTGCCAGCACCTCCCGGGAGGACTCCTACGAGCAGTACTTC. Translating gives CASTSREDSYEQYF. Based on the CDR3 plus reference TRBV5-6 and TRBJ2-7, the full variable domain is DAGVTQSPTHLIKTRGQQVTLRCSPKSGHDTVSWYQQALGQGPQFIFQYYEEEERQRGNFPDRFSGHQFPNYSSELNVNALLLGDSALYLCASTSREDSYEQYFGPGTRLTVT.

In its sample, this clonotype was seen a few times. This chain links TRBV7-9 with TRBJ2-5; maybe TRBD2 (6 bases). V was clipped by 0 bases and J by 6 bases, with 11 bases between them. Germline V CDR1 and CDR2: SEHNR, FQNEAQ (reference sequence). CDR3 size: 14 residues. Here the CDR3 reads CASSLAGGPQTQYF. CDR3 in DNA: TGTGCCAGCAGCTTAGCCGGAGGGCCCCAGACCCAGTACTTC.